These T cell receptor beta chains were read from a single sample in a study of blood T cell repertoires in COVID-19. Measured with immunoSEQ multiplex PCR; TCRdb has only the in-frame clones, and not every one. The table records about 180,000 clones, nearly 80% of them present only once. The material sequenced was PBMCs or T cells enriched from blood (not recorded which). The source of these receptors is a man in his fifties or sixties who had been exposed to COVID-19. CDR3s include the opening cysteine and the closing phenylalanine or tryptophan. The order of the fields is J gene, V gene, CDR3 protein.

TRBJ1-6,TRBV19,CASSIPEYNSPLHF
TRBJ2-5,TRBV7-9,CASSLDRGLGETQYF
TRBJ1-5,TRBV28,CASSPRTVNQPQHF
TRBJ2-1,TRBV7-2,CASSRRRGDHNEQFF
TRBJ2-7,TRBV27,CASSLRGNEQYF
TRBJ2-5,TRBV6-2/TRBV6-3,CASSYSAPGLATLGTQYF
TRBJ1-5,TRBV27,CATFGGASNQPQHF
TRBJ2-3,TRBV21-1,CASSKLGGRVLDTQYF
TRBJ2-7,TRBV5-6,CASSLGLQAYEQYF
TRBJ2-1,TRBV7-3,CASSSNSGTEQFF
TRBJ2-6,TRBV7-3,CASSSVRWTGGANVLTF
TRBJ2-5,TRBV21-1,CASSKETSGRETQYF
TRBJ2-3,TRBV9,CASSVGPSGRTDTQYF
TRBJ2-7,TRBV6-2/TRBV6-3,CASSYSAGGSLSYEQYF
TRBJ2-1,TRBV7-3,CASSLGFLDEQFF
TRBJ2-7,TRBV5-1,CASRGAGSYEQYF
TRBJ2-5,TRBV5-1,CASSSTGLANQETQYF
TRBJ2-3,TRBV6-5,CASDGGSTDTQYF
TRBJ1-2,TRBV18,CASSPTGTVGYTF
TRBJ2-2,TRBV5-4,CASSSRLAGETGELFF
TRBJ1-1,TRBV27,CASRSLGTGTTEAFF
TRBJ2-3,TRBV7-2,CASSLRLARGADTQYF
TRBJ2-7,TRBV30,CAWTGLSSYEQYF
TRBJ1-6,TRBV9,CASSVEHDSPLHF
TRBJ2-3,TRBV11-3,CASSAGGSTDTQYF
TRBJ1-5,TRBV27,CATRQSNSNQPQHF
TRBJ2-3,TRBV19,CASSIGSGSVRWDTDTQYF
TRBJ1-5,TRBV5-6,CASSRQGRSNQPQHF
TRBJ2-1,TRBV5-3,CARSLRRQGTYNEQFF
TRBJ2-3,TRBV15,CATSIRATDRTQYF
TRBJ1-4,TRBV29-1,CSVALGAWEKLFF